This TCR beta chain was observed in a study of HIV-infected children after antiretroviral therapy interruption (dated by TCRdb to about 2019). Study-wide context: Eight children, all with CD4+ count above 500 and viral load below 50 copies/ml, were included, of whom four were on planned treatment interruption and four were on continuous treatment. Median age was 9.5 years in the interruption group and over 7 years in the continuous treatment group. Alongside measurements of thymic output, TCR repertoires of children on planned treatment interruption were compared with TCR repertoires of children on continuous antiretroviral treatment. Continuous-treatment samples were analyzed from corresponding weeks 0, 48 and 150. For the interruption arm, samples were taken at week 0, at week 12, at the end of interruption (week 24 or 48), and roughly 3 years after the study ended. Recorded exposure to EBV and CMV was present in most of the participating children.

Receptors were amplified or captured by 3' RACE. To correct PCR amplification bias, TCR libraries were generated from RNA with a 3' RACE protocol that used unique molecular identifiers. Amplicon libraries were pooled in groups of up to 12 and sequenced on an Illumina MiSeq using v2 2x250 paired-end chemistry. The source study handled its data this way. Reads were processed with Decombinator for assignment of V and J genes and CDR3, and barcode-based correction of errors and PCR bias was applied. Before the Gini coefficient was calculated with the R ineq package, repertoires were subsampled to the same depth. GLIPH, Hamming distance and a shared triplet metric were used to assess CDR3 similarity. TCRdb ran its own pipeline on the public reads, namely fastp trimming at Q25 and MiXCR clone calling, and kept in-frame beta chains. Rows matching on CDR3 protein sequence are summarized as one entry with the most common DNA and genes. The V and J calls shown here were made by TCRdb, not taken from the authors' results. This sample comprises more than 85,000 distinct CDR3 sequences, 5.5% to 8.5% of them detected only once. The top ten hold 0.85% to 1.2% of the sample.

This clonotype came up many times. The antigen it binds to is not known. No much larger clone exists at a distance of one base, and base qualities are not known. From the germline V gene, CDR1 is ENHRY and CDR2 is SYGVKD. The CDR3 runs 13 amino acids, cysteine and phenylalanine included. Left in the record is the CDR3 DNA by itself, 39 bases read in frame from the first base. Ends trimmed: V by 4 bases, J by 1 base; bases unmatched to a gene: 1. The treatment or condition label corresponds to: PENTA 11 planned treatment interruption arm or continuous ART arm. The participants were children from the United Kingdom between 2 and 15 years old who had been on ART with at least three drugs for 24 weeks or longer. Cryopreserved PBMCs containing at least 5 million viable cells were needed, and several candidate patients were excluded because their viable PBMC yield was low. Using a FACSAria III cell sorter, naive CD4+ CD45RA+ CD45RO- T cells were FACS-sorted out of thawed PBMCs. After sorting, the cells were fixed and RNA was extracted first with the RNeasy FFPE kit and then with the RNeasy Micro kit.

What the authors observed across the whole study: An increase in the naive CD4+ Gini coefficient was observed by the end of treatment interruption, suggesting clonal expansion, and a return to baseline was observed by 3 years. In naive CD4+ repertoires of PTI patients, CDR3 sharing between time points fell after interruption began; many sequences were shared between end of interruption and 3 years later. The small number of patients is a limitation of the study, so the data should be interpreted with caution. Minor non-naive CD45RA+ populations such as EMRA or stem memory cells might have been included among the sorted CD45RA+ naive cells.

The V and J genes are TRBV10-3 and TRBJ2-7; TRBD1 lines up with 7 middle nucleotides. Specimen: CD45RA+ CD4+ T cells from PBMCs, pooled from several time points, collected from a donor given antiretroviral therapy, either interrupted or continuous. Taken with the paper, the label for cell subset or site translates to: naive CD4+ CD45RA+ CD45RO- T cells. The TCR originated in a pool of human donors with HIV. The DNA sequence reads TGTGCCATCAGTGCGACAGGGTCCTACGAGCAGTACTTC. It codes for CAISATGSYEQYF.